The source of this TCR beta chain is a study of human T cells and chemical hapten exposure. TCRdb itself ran the RACE reads through MiXCR, one entry per CDR3 protein. Of 300,000 to 400,000 distinct CDR3 sequences listed, 4% to 6% are singletons. V was clipped by 1 base and J by 8 bases; unmatched bases: 8. Germline loops: CDR1 LGHNA, CDR2 YNFKEQ. The CDR3 has 18 residues. Regarding time point: pre-sensitization, week 0. Noted treatment: therapeutic diphenylcyclopropenone sensitization with weekly scalp DPC. The input for sequencing was whole blood, taken in connection with sensitization to the hapten diphenylcyclopropenone (DPC). The receptor was isolated from a woman aged 45-65 years with alopecia areata. Some clones in this sample may be carry-over from other donors' samples. The chain is built from TRBV4-2 and TRBJ2-1; 16 bases are a match to TRBD2. The CDR3 region is CASSQGEGLAGGRHEQFF. CDR3 nucleotides: TGTGCCAGCAGCCAAGGTGAGGGACTAGCGGGAGGGCGACATGAGCAGTTCTTC.